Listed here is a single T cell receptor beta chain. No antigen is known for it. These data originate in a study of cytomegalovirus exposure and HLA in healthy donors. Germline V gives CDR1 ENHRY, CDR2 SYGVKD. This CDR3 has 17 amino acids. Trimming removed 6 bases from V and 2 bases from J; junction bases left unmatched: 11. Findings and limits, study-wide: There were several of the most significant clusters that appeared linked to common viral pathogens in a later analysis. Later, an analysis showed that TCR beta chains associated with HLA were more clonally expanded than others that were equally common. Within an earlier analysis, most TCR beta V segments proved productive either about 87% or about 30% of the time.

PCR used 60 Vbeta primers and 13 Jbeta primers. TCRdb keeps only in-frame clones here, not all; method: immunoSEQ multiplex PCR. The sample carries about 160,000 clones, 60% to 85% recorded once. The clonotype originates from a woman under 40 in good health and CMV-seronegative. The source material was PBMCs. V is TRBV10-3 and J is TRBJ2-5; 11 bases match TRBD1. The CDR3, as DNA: TGTGCCATCAGGCCGGGACAGGGGGGCGGAGTACAAGAGACCCAGTACTTC. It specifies CAIRPGQGGGVQETQYF.